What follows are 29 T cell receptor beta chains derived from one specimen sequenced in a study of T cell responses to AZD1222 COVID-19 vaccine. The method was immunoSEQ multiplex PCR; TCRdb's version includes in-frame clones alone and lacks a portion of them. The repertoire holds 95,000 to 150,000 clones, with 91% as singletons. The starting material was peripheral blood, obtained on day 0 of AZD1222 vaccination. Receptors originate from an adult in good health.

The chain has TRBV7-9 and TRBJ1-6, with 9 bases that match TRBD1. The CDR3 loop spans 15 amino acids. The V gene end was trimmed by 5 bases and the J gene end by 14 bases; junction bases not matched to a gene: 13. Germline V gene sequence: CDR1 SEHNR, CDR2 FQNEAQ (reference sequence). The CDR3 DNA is TGTGCCAGCAGCGCGAGGACAGGGGAAGTTCTAGCCCTCCACTTT. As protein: CASSARTGEVLALHF.

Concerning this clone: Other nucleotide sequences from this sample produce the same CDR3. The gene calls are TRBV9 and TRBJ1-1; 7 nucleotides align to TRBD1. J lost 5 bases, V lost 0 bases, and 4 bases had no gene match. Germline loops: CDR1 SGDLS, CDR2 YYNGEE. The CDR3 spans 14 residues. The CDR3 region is CASSVGQGGTEAFF. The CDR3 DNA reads TGTGCCAGCAGCGTAGGGCAGGGGGGAACTGAAGCTTTCTTT.

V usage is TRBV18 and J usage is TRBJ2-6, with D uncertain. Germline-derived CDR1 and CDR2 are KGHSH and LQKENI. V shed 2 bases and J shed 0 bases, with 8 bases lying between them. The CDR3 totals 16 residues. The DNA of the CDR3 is TGTGCCAGCTCACCATTTCGTGGCTCTGGGGCCAACGTCCTGACTTTC. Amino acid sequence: CASSPFRGSGANVLTF.

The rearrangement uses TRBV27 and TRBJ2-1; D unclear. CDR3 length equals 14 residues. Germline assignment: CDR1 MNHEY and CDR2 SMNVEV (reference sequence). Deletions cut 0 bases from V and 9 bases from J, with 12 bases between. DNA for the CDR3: TGTGCCAGCAGTTTATCGTTGACCCGCAGTGAGCAGTTCTTC. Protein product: CASSLSLTRSEQFF.

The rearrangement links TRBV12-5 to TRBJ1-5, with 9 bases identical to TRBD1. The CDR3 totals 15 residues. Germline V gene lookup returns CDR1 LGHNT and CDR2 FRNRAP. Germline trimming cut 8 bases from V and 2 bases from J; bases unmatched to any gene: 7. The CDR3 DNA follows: TGTGCTAGTAGCTACAGGACAGGGGGCAATCAGCCCCAGCATTTT. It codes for CASSYRTGGNQPQHF.

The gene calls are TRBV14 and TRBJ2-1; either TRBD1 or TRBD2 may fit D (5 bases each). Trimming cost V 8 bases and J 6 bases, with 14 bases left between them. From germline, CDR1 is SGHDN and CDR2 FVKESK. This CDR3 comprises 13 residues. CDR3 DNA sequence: TGTGCCAGCGCCCCCGGGACCCGCAATGAGCAGTTCTTC. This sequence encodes CASAPGTRNEQFF.

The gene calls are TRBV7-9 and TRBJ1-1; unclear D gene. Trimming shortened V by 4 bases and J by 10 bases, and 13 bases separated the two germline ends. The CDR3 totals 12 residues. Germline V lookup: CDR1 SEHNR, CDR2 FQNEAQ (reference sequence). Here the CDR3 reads CASSSFGVPAFF. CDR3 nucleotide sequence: TGTGCCAGCAGCTCCTTTGGGGTGCCAGCTTTCTTT. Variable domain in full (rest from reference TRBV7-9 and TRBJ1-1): DTGVSQNPRHKITKRGQNVTFRCDPISEHNRLYWYRQTLGQGPEFLTYFQNEAQLEKSRLLSDRFSAERPKGSFSTLEIQRTEQGDSAMYLCASSSFGVPAFFGQGTRLTVV.

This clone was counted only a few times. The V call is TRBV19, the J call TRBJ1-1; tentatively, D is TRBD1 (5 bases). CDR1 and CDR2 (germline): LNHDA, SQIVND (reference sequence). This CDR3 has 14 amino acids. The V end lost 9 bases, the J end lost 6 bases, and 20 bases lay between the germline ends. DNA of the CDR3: TGTGCCAGCGGATCGGGACGAGATTTCTCTGAAGCTTTCTTT. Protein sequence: CASGSGRDFSEAFF.

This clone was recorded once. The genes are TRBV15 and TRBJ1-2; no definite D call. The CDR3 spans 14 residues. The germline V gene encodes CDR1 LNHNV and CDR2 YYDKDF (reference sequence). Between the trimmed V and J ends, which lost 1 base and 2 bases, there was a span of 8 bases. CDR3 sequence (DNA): TGTGCCACCAGCAGAGTGGACCTGAACTATGGCTACACCTTC. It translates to CATSRVDLNYGYTF.

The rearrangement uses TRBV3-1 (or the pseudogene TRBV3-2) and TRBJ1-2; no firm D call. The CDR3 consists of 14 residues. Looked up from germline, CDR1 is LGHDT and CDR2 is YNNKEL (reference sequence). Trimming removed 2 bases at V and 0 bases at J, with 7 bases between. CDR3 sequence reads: CASSQNSANYGYTF. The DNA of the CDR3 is TGTGCCAGCAGCCAAAATAGCGCTAACTATGGCTACACCTTC.

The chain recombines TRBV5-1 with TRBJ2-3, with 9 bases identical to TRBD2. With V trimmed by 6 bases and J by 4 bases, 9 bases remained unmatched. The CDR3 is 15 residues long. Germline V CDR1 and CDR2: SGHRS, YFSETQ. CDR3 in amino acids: CASTPGLANPDTQYF. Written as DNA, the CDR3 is TGCGCCAGCACCCCGGGACTAGCTAATCCAGATACGCAGTATTTT.

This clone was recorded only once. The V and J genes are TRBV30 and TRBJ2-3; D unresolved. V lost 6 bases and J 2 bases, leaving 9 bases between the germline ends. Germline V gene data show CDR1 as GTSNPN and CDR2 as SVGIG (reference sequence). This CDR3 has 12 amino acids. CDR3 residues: CACRRDTDTQYF. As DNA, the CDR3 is TGTGCCTGCCGGCGAGACACAGATACGCAGTATTTT.

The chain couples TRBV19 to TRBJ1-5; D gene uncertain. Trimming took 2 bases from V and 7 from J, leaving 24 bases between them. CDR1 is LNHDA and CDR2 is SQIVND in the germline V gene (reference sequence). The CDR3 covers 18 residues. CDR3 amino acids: CASSIRRVGNNFWQPQHF. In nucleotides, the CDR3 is TGTGCCAGTAGTATACGGCGTGTGGGCAACAATTTTTGGCAGCCCCAGCATTTT.

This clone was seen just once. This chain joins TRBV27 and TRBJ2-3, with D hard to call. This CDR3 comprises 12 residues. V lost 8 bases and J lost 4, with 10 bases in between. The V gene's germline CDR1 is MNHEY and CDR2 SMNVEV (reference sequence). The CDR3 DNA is TGTGCCAGCTCCGGCGGATCAGATACGCAGTATTTT. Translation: CASSGGSDTQYF.

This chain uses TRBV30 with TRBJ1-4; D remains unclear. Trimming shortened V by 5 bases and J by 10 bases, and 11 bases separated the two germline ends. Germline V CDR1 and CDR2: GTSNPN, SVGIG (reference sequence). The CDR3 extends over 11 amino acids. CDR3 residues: CAWAGHGKLFF. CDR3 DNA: TGTGCCTGGGCTGGGCATGGAAAACTGTTTTTT.

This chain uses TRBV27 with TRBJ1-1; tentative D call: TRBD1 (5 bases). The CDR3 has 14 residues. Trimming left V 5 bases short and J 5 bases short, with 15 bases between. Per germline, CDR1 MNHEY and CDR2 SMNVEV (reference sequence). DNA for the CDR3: TGTGCCAGCAGTATAAGGGTGAAGGGGACTGAAGCTTTCTTT. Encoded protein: CASSIRVKGTEAFF.

CDR3 protein: CASTYRGDGDTQYF. The CDR3 DNA reads as TGTGCCAGCACCTATAGGGGAGATGGAGATACGCAGTATTTT. V and J are TRBV6-5 and TRBJ2-3; D may be TRBD1 or TRBD2 (5 bases each). The CDR3 spans 14 residues. Germline-derived CDR1 and CDR2 are MNHEY and SVGAGI. V lost 7 bases to trimming and J lost 5 bases, with 16 bases between them.

This CDR3 reads CASSPRANQPQHF. The CDR3 region has the DNA TGTGCCAGCAGTCCCAGAGCTAATCAGCCCCAGCATTTT. The rearrangement uses TRBV12-3 or TRBV12-4 and TRBJ1-5, with D unclear. Trimming removed 5 bases from V and 4 bases from J, with 9 bases in between. This CDR3 has 13 amino acids.

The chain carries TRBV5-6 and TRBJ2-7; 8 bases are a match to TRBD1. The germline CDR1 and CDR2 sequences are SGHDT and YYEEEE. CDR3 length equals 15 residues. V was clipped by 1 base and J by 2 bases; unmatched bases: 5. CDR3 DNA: TGTGCCAGCAGCTTGCGGGGACAGGCCCCCTACGAGCAGTACTTC. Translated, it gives CASSLRGQAPYEQYF.

CDR3 amino acids: CAWSRGESWKGYTF. CDR3 sequence (DNA): TGTGCCTGGAGTCGGGGGGAATCCTGGAAAGGCTACACCTTC. The chain has TRBV30 and TRBJ1-2; a weak D match, TRBD1 (5 bases). V was clipped by 2 bases and J by 8 bases, with 18 bases between them. CDR3 length: 14 amino acids. The V gene's germline CDR1 is GTSNPN and CDR2 SVGIG (reference sequence).

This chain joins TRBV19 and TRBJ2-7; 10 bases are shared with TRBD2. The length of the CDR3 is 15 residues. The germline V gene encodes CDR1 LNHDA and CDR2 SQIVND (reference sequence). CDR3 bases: TGTGCTACCCAGCCTAGCGGGAGTATCTCCTACGAGCAGTACTTC. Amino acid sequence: CATQPSGSISYEQYF.

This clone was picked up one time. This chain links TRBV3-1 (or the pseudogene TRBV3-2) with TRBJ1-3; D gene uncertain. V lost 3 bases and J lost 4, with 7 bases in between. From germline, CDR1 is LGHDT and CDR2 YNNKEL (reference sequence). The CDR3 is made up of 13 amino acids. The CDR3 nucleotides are TGTGCCAGCAGCCAGCAGGACGGAAACACCATATATTTT. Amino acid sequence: CASSQQDGNTIYF.

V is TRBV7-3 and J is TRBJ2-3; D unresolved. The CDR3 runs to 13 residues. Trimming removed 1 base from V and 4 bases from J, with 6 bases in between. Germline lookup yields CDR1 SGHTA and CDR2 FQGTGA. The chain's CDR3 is CASSLNDADTQYF. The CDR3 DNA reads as TGTGCCAGCAGCTTAAACGATGCAGATACGCAGTATTTT.

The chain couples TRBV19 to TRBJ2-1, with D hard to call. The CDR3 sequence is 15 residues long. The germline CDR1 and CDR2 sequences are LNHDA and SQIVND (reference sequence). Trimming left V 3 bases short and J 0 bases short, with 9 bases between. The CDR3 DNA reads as TGTGCCAGTAGTATCTACCAGGCCTCCTACAATGAGCAGTTCTTC. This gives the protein CASSIYQASYNEQFF.

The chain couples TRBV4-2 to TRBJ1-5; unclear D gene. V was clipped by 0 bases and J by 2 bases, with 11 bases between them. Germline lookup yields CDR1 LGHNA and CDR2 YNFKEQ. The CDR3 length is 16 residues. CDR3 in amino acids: CASSQDEGWGNQPQHF. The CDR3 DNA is TGTGCCAGCAGCCAAGATGAAGGGTGGGGCAATCAGCCCCAGCATTTT.

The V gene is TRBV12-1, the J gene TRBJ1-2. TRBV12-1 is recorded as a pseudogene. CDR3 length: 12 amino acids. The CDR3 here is CASSPGPYGYTF. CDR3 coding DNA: TGTGCCAGCAGCCCCGGCCCCTATGGCTACACCTTC.

In DNA form, the CDR3 reads TGTGCCAGCAGCTTAGGGGAGGATCAGCCCCAGCATTTT. Translated, it gives CASSLGEDQPQHF. The V gene is TRBV7-9, the J gene TRBJ1-5; unclear D gene. CDR3 length: 13 amino acids. The V and J ends lost 1 base and 5 bases respectively, with 6 bases between them. Germline V gives CDR1 SEHNR, CDR2 FQNEAQ (reference sequence).

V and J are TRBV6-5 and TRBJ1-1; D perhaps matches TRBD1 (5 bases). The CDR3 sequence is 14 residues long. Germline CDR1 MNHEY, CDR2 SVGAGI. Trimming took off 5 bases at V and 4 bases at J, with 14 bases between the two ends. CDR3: CASSLQGEVTEAFF. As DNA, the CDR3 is TGTGCCAGCAGTCTTCAGGGAGAAGTCACTGAAGCTTTCTTT.

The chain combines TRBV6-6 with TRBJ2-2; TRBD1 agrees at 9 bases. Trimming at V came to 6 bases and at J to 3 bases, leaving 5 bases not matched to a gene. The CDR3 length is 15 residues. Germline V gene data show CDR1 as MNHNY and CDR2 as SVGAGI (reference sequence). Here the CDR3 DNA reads TGTGCCAGCAGCCCCCGGACAGGGGACACCGGGGAGCTGTTTTTT. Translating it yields CASSPRTGDTGELFF.